Below, 15 T cell receptor beta chains from the same sample are listed, as sequenced in a study of T cell changes during pregnancy in multiple sclerosis. The protocol was immunoSEQ multiplex PCR, while the TCRdb copy is restricted to in-frame clones and leaves out a portion. Here the sample spans under 60,000 clones, approximately 92% being singletons. This specimen consisted of CD4+ T cells from peripheral blood mononuclear cells, obtained in the third trimester of pregnancy. These receptors all come from a female donor with multiple sclerosis, enrolled in a pregnancy study.

This sequence joins TRBV10-2 and TRBJ2-1; D is perhaps TRBD2 (6 bases). CDR3 size: 14 residues. The germline V and J ends were trimmed by 6 bases and 8 bases, with 17 bases remaining between them. The V gene's germline CDR1 is WSHSY and CDR2 SAAADI. Here the CDR3 reads CASSLAPNQDEQFF. CDR3 coding DNA: TGCGCCAGCAGCCTAGCGCCCAATCAGGATGAGCAGTTCTTC.

The chain joins TRBV2 to TRBJ1-6, with 7 positions matching TRBD1. The trim removed 4 bases at V and 6 bases at J, leaving 6 bases unmatched. Germline CDR1 reads SNHLY; CDR2 reads FYNNEI. CDR3 length: 15 residues. The CDR3 loop is CASSVAGQSNSPLHF. CDR3 in DNA: TGTGCCAGCAGTGTCGCGGGACAGTCTAATTCACCCCTCCACTTT.

The V gene is TRBV7-6, the J gene TRBJ2-7; 9 bases align to TRBD1. The junction had 5 bases not matched to a gene; V was cut back by 2 bases and J by 3 bases. The CDR3 covers 15 residues. CDR1 is SGHVS and CDR2 is FNYEAQ in the germline V gene. The DNA of the CDR3 is TGTGCCAGCAGCTTAACCCCGGGACAGGGCTACGAGCAGTACTTC. Translation gives CASSLTPGQGYEQYF.

V gene TRBV5-4 combines with J gene TRBJ1-3; D is possibly TRBD1 (5 bases). Germline CDR1 SGHNT, CDR2 YYREEE (reference sequence). V was clipped by 3 bases and J by 8 bases, with 15 bases between them. The CDR3 has 14 residues. In DNA, the CDR3 is TGTGCCAGCAGCTCCCGGCAGGGAGGGGACACCATATATTTT. Translated: CASSSRQGGDTIYF.

This sequence joins TRBV9 and TRBJ1-5; TRBD1 matches at 8 bases. This CDR3 spans 14 amino acids. V was pared by 3 bases and J by 5 bases, with 4 bases of the junction left unmatched. Germline values: CDR1 SGDLS, CDR2 YYNGEE. The CDR3 DNA reads as TGTGCCAGCAGCGGCGGACAGGGACATCAGCCCCAGCATTTT. The encoded protein is CASSGGQGHQPQHF.

The V call is TRBV2, the J call TRBJ1-4; TRBD1 aligns across 7 bases. The V segment lost 5 bases and the J segment 8 bases; nucleotides outside the gene matches: 11. The CDR3 covers 15 residues. Germline V gives CDR1 SNHLY, CDR2 FYNNEI. Here the CDR3 reads CASSFRGSIKEKLFF. The CDR3 DNA is TGTGCCAGCAGTTTCAGGGGGTCAATCAAGGAAAAACTGTTTTTT.

This chain uses TRBV10-3 with TRBJ1-2; 7 bases fit TRBD1. CDR3 length: 17 residues. Per the germline V gene, CDR1 is ENHRY and CDR2 is SYGVKD. Trimming removed 5 bases from V and 0 bases from J; junction bases left unmatched: 12. In DNA form, the CDR3 reads TGTGCCATCAGTCCAGGGGGTCTCCCGGACGCTAACTATGGCTACACCTTC. This gives the protein CAISPGGLPDANYGYTF.

The chain joins TRBV6-1 to TRBJ2-4; tentative D call: TRBD1 (5 bases). This CDR3 contains 15 residues. Germline V gives CDR1 MNHNS, CDR2 SASEGT. Trimming took off 6 bases at V and 0 bases at J, with 12 bases between the two ends. In nucleotides, the CDR3 is TGTGCCAGCAGCCCGACAGAGCTAGCCAAAAACATTCAGTACTTC. As protein: CASSPTELAKNIQYF.

The sample holds one count of this clone. The rearrangement uses TRBV2 and TRBJ1-1; D uncertain. The CDR3 covers 15 residues. V was pared by 5 bases and J by 5 bases, with 18 bases between. Germline V CDR1 and CDR2: SNHLY, FYNNEI. The CDR3 here is CASSLPWATGTEAFF. The DNA of the CDR3 is TGTGCCAGCAGTCTCCCCTGGGCTACGGGGACTGAAGCTTTCTTT. Full variable domain (rest looked up from reference TRBV2 and TRBJ1-1): EPEVTQTPSHQVTQMGQEVILRCVPISNHLYFYWYRQILGQKVEFLVSFYNNEISEKSEIFDDQFSVERPDGSNFTLKIRSTKLEDSAMYFCASSLPWATGTEAFFGQGTRLTVV.

The rearrangement uses TRBV9 and TRBJ2-7, with D maybe TRBD2 (5 bases). The V gene lost 0 bases and the J gene lost 5 bases, with 12 bases spanning the gap. Germline V gene lookup returns CDR1 SGDLS and CDR2 YYNGEE. This CDR3 contains 14 residues. The CDR3 loop is CASSVGGWPDEQYF. CDR3 in DNA: TGTGCCAGCAGCGTAGGCGGGTGGCCCGACGAGCAGTACTTC.

The V and J genes are TRBV29-1 and TRBJ2-2, with 10 nucleotides matching TRBD2. The CDR3 loop spans 18 amino acids. With 0 bases clipped from V and 5 bases from J, the junction kept 12 bases outside the gene matches. Germline V lookup: CDR1 SQVTM, CDR2 ANQGSEA. CDR3 region: CSVEDRLWTSGGTGELFF. In DNA form, the CDR3 reads TGCAGCGTTGAAGATCGATTATGGACTAGCGGCGGAACCGGGGAGCTGTTTTTT.

V is TRBV18 and J is TRBJ1-3; D is possibly TRBD1 (6 bases). Trimming removed 1 base at V and 0 bases at J, with 13 bases between. Germline loops: CDR1 KGHSH, CDR2 LQKENI. The CDR3 length is 17 residues. CDR3 residues: CASSPRTATSSGNTIYF. For the CDR3, the DNA is TGTGCCAGCTCACCACGGACAGCCACCAGCTCTGGAAACACCATATATTTT.

The chain combines TRBV5-1 with TRBJ1-3; 9 bases agree with TRBD1. This CDR3 has 16 amino acids. J was trimmed by 2 bases and V by 4 bases; bases with no gene match: 7. In germline, CDR1 is SGHRS, CDR2 YFSETQ. The CDR3 is CASSLGDREAGNTIYF. CDR3 in DNA: TGCGCCAGCAGCCTGGGGGACAGGGAGGCTGGAAACACCATATATTTT.

This chain connects TRBV7-9 to TRBJ1-4, with D possibly matching TRBD1 (6 bases). CDR3 length equals 15 residues. From germline, CDR1 is SEHNR and CDR2 FQNEAQ (reference sequence). V lost 5 bases and J lost 7, with 17 bases in between. CDR3 DNA: TGTGCCAGCAGCCTTAGTACAGGGTGGAGTGAAAAACTGTTTTTT. Its translation is CASSLSTGWSEKLFF.

A single count supports this clone. The J gene is TRBJ2-1, the V gene TRBV7-3; 14 bases map to TRBD2. V shed 5 bases and J 7 bases; nucleotides not matched to a gene: 10. Germline V gene data show CDR1 as SGHTA and CDR2 as FQGTGA. The CDR3 extends over 17 amino acids. CDR3: CASSEGTSGSGLNEQFF. CDR3 nucleotide sequence: TGTGCCAGCAGCGAGGGGACTAGCGGGAGTGGGTTGAATGAGCAGTTCTTC.